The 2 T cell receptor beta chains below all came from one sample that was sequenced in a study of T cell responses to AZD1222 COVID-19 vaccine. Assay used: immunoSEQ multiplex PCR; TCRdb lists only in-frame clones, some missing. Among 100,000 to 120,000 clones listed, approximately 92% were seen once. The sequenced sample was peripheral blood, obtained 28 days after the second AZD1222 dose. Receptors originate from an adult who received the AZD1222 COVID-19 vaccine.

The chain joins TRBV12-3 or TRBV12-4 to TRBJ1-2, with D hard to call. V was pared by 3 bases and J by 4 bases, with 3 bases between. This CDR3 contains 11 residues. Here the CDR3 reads CASSLGYGYTF. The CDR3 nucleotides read TGTGCCAGCAGTTTGGGCTATGGCTACACCTTC.

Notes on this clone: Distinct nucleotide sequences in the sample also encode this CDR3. CDR3 amino acids: CASSQGGYEQYF. The CDR3 DNA reads TGCGCCAGCAGCCAAGGTGGCTACGAGCAGTACTTC. The rearrangement joins TRBV4-1 to TRBJ2-7, with D unresolved. Trimming shortened V by 1 base and J by 3 bases, and 4 bases separated the two germline ends. The CDR3 totals 12 residues. Germline V lookup: CDR1 MGHRA, CDR2 YSYEKL.